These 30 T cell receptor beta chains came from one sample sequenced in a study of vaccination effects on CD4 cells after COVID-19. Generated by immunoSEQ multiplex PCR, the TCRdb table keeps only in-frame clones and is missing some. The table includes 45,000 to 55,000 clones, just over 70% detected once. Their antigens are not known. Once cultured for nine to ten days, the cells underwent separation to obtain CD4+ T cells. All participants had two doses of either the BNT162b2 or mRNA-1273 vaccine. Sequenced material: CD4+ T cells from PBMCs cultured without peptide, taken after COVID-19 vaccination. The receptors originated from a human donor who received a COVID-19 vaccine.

Here the CDR3 reads CSASRGNVNEQFF. The DNA of the CDR3 is TGCAGTGCGAGTAGGGGGAACGTCAATGAGCAGTTCTTC. This rearrangement joins TRBV20-1 to TRBJ2-1; possible D gene TRBD1, 6 bases. V lost 6 bases to trimming and J lost 6 bases, with 15 bases between them. The CDR3 is 13 amino acids. CDR1 and CDR2 (germline): DFQATT, SNEGSKA (reference sequence).

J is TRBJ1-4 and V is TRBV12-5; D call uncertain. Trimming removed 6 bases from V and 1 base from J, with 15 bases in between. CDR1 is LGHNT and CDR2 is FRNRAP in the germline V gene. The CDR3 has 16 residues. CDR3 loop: CASGTWTGGTNEKLFF. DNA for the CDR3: TGTGCTAGTGGCACCTGGACGGGCGGAACTAATGAAAAACTGTTTTTT. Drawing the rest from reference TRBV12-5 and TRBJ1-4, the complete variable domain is DARVTQTPRHKVTEMGQEVTMRCQPILGHNTVFWYRQTMMQGLELLAYFRNRAPLDDSGMPKDRFSAEMPDATLATLKIQPSEPRDSAVYFCASGTWTGGTNEKLFFGSGTQLSVL.

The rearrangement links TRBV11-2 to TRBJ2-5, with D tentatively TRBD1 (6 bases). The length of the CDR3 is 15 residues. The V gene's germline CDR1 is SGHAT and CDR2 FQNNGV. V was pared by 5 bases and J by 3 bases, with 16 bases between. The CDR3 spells CASSPGDGRKETQYF. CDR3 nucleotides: TGTGCCAGCAGCCCAGGGGATGGTAGAAAAGAGACCCAGTACTTC. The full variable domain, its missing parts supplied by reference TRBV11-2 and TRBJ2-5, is EAGVAQSPRYKIIEKRQSVAFWCNPISGHATLYWYQQILGQGPKLLIQFQNNGVVDDSQLPKDRFSAERLKGVDSTLKIQPAKLEDSAVYLCASSPGDGRKETQYFGPGTRLLVL.

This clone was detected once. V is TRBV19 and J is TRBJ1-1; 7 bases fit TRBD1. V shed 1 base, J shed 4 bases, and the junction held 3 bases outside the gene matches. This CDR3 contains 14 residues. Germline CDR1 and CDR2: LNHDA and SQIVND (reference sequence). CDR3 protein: CASSIVGGGTEAFF. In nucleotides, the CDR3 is TGTGCCAGTAGTATAGTAGGGGGCGGCACTGAAGCTTTCTTT.

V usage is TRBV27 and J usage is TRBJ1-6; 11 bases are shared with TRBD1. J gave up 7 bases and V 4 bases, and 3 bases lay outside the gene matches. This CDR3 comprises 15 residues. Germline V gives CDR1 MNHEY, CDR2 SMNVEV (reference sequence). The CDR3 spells CASSYGQGANSPLHF. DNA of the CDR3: TGTGCCAGCAGTTACGGACAGGGGGCAAATTCACCCCTCCACTTT.

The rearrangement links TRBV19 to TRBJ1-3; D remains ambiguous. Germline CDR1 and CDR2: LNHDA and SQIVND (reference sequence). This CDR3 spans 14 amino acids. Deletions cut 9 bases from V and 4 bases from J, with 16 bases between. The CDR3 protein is CASIFQERGNTIYF. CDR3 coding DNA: TGTGCCAGCATTTTTCAGGAACGGGGAAACACCATATATTTT.

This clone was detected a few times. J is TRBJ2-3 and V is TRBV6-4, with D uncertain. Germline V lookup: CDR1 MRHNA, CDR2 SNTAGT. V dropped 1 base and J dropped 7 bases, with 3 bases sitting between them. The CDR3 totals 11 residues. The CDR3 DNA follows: TGTGCCAGCAGTGACTACTATACGCAGTATTTT. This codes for CASSDYYTQYF.

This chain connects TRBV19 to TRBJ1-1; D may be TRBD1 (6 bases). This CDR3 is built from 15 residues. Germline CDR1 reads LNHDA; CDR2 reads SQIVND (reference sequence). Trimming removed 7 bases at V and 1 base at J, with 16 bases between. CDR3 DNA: TGTGCCAGTATCGCCCTGGGACACTCGAACACTGAAGCTTTCTTT. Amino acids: CASIALGHSNTEAFF. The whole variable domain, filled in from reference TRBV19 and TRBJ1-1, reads DGGITQSPKYLFRKEGQNVTLSCEQNLNHDAMYWYRQDPGQGLRLIYYSQIVNDFQKGDIAEGYSVSREKKESFPLTVTSAQKNPTAFYLCASIALGHSNTEAFFGQGTRLTVV.

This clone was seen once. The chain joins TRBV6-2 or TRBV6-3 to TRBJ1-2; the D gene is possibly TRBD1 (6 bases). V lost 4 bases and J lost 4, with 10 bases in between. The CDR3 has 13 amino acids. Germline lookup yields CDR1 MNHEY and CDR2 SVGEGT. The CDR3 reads CASSSRGGYGYTF. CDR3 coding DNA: TGTGCCAGCAGTTCCAGGGGCGGCTATGGCTACACCTTC.

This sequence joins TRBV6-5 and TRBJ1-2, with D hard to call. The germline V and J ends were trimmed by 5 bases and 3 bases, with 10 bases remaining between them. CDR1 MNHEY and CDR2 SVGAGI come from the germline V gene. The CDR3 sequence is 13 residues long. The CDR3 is CASSIPGDYGYTF. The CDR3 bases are TGTGCCAGCAGTATACCCGGAGACTATGGCTACACCTTC.

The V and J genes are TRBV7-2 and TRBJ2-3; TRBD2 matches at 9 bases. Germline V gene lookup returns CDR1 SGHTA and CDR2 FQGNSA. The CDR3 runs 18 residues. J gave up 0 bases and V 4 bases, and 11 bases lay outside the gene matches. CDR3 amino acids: CASSSLPGLAISTDTQYF. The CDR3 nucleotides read TGTGCCAGCAGCTCCCTTCCCGGACTAGCGATTAGCACAGATACGCAGTATTTT.

CDR3 coding DNA: TGTGCCAGCAGTCCGACTCCGGGACAGGGTGTGGAGACCCAGTACTTC. Translated: CASSPTPGQGVETQYF. The chain uses TRBV27 and TRBJ2-5; 9 nucleotides match TRBD1. The CDR3 runs to 16 residues. With V trimmed by 5 bases and J by 5 bases, 12 bases remained unmatched. Germline V gene data show CDR1 as MNHEY and CDR2 as SMNVEV (reference sequence).

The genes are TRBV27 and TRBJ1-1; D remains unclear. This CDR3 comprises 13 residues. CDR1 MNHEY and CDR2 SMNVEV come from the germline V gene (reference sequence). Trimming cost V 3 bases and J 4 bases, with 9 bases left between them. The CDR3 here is CASSFSSGTEAFF. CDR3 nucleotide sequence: TGTGCCAGCAGTTTTAGTAGTGGCACTGAAGCTTTCTTT.

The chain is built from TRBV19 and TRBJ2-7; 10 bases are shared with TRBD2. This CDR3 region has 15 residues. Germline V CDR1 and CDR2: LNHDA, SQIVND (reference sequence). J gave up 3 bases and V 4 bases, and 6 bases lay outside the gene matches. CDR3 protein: CASSTGTSAFYEQYF. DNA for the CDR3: TGTGCCAGTAGTACCGGGACTAGCGCATTCTACGAGCAGTACTTC.

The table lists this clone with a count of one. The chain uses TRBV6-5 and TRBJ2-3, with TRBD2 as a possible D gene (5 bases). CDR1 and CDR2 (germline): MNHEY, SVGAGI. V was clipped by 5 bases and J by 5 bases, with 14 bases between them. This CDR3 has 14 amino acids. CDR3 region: CASSTSSSRDTQYF. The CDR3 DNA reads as TGTGCCAGCAGTACTTCTAGCTCTAGAGATACGCAGTATTTT.

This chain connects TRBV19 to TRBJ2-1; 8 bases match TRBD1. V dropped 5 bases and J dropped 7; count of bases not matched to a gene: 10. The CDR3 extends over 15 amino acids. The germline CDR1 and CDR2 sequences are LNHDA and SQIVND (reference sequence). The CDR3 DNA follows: TGTGCCAGTAGTTCCAGGGACAGGCGCGGTAATGAGCAGTTCTTC. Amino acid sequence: CASSSRDRRGNEQFF.

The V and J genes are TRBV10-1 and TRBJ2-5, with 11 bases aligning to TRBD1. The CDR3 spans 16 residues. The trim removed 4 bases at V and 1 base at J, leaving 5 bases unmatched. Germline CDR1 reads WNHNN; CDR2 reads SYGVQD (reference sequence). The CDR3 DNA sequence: TGCGCCAGCAGTGGAGGACAGGGGGCTTCCCAAGAGACCCAGTACTTC. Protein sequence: CASSGGQGASQETQYF.

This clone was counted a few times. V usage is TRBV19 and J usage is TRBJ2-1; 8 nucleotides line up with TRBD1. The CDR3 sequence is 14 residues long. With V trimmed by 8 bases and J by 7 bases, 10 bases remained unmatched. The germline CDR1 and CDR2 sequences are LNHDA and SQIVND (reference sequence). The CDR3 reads CASGQDRVVNEQFF. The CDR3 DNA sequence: TGTGCCAGTGGACAGGACAGGGTCGTGAATGAGCAGTTCTTC.

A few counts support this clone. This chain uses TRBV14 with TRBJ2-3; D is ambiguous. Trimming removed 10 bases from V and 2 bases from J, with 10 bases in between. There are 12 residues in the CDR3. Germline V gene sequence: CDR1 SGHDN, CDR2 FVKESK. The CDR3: CATSRTTDTQYF. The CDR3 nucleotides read TGTGCCACTTCCCGTACCACAGATACGCAGTATTTT.

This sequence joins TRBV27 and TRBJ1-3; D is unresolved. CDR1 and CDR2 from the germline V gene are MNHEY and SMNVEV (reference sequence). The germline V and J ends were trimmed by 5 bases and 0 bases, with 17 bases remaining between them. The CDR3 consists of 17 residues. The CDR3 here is CASSPQFWASSGNTIYF. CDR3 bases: TGTGCCAGCAGTCCGCAATTTTGGGCTAGCTCTGGAAACACCATATATTTT.

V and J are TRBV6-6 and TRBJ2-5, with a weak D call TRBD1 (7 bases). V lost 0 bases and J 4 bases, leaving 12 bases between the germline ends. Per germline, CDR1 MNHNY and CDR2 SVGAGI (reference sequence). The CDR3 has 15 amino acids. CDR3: CASSYSNQGGETQYF. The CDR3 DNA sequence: TGTGCCAGCAGTTACTCGAACCAGGGGGGAGAGACCCAGTACTTC.

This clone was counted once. Here the CDR3 DNA reads TGCGCCAGCAGCCAAGATAATAGGGTGGAAGCTTTCTTT. Its translation: CASSQDNRVEAFF. The chain has TRBV4-1 and TRBJ1-1; D is unclear. V dropped 0 bases and J dropped 8 bases, with 10 bases sitting between them. CDR1 and CDR2 (germline): MGHRA, YSYEKL. The CDR3 runs to 13 residues.

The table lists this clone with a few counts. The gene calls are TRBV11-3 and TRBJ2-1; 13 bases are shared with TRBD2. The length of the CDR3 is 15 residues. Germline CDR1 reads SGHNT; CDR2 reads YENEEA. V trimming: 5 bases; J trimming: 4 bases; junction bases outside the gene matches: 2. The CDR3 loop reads CASSKLAGGYNEQFF. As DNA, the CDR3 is TGTGCCAGCAGCAAACTAGCGGGAGGGTACAATGAGCAGTTCTTC.

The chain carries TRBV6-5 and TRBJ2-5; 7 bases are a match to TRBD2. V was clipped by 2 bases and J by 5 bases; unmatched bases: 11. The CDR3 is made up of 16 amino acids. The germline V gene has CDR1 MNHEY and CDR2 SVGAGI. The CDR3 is CASSYGAGVLVETQYF. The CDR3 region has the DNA TGTGCCAGCAGTTACGGGGCGGGAGTTTTGGTTGAGACCCAGTACTTC.

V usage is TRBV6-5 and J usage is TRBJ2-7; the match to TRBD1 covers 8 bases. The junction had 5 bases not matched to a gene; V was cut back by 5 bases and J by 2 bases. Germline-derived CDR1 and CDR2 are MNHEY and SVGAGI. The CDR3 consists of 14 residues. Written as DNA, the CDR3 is TGTGCCAGCAGTCCCGGGACAGGACCCTACGAGCAGTACTTC. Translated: CASSPGTGPYEQYF.

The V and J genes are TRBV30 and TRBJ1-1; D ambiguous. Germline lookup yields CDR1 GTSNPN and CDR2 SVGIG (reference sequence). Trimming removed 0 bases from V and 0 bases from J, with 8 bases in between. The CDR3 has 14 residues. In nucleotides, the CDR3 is TGTGCCTGGAGTGTTTTAAGTATGAACACTGAAGCTTTCTTT. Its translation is CAWSVLSMNTEAFF.

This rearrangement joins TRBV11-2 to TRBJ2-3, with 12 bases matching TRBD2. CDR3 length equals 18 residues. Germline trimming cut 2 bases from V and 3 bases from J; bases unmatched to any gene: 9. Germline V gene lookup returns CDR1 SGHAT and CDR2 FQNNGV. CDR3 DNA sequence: TGTGCCAGCAGCTTAATAGAGTTAGGACTAGCGGGAACAGATACGCAGTATTTT. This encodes CASSLIELGLAGTDTQYF.

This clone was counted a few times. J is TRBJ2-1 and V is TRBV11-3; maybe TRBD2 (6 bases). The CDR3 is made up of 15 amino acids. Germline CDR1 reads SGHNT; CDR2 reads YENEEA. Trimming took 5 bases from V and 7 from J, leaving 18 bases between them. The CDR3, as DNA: TGTGCCAGCAGCCCGCCGGGTGGCGGGGCGAATGAGCAGTTCTTC. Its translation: CASSPPGGGANEQFF.

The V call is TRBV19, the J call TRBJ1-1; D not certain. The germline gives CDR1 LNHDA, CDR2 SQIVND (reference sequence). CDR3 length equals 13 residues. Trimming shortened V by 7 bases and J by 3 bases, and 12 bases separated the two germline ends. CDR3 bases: TGTGCCAGTACCTACGGACGTTACACTGAAGCTTTCTTT. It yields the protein CASTYGRYTEAFF.

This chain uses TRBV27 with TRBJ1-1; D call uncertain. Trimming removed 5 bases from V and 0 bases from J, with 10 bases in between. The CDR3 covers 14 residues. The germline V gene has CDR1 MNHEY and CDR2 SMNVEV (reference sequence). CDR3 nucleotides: TGTGCCAGCAGTGGAAGCAGCATGAACACTGAAGCTTTCTTT. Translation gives CASSGSSMNTEAFF.